This T cell receptor beta chain was identified during a study of T cell clonality in common variable immunodeficiency. Study conclusions and caveats: Compared with healthy controls, CVID subjects showed increased TCRbeta clonality, mostly in about a third. Fewer TCRbeta clones were shared among CVID subjects than controls. Fewer deletions and N-nucleotide insertions were reportedly seen in common variable immunodeficiency TCR beta sequences.

Sequencing used immunoSEQ multiplex PCR; TCRdb keeps in-frame clones, though not all of them. The table lists about 35,000 clones, with no singletons. The germline V gene encodes CDR1 SNHLY and CDR2 FYNNEI. This CDR3 is built from 14 residues. V gave up 5 bases and J gave up 6 bases; unmatched junction bases: 3. A word on this clone: Its antigen is currently unknown. Read coverage stops 3 residues before the CDR3 terminus; the germline J gene supplies the remainder.

The chain has TRBV2 and TRBJ2-1; TRBD2 aligns across 11 bases. Sequencing input: peripheral blood mononuclear cells. The clonotype was recovered from a person aged 18 to 75 in good health. The CDR3 DNA, read in part, is TGTGCCAGCAGTCGGCTAGCGGGAGGCAATGAG. Its translation: CASSRLAGGNE. From start to end, the CDR3 is CASSRLAGGNEQFF.